This T cell receptor (beta chain) was identified during a study of OX40 agonist ivuxolimab in advanced cancers. In terms of the full investigation: Ivuxolimab, which targeted the costimulatory receptor OX40 (CD134), was an agonistic, fully human IgG2 monoclonal antibody. Intravenous ivuxolimab was administered to patients every 2 weeks at six dose levels: 0.01, 0.1, 0.3, 1.5, 3 and 10 mg/kg. Of the roughly 52 patients in dose escalation, around 20 had hepatocellular carcinoma, about 15 had melanoma, 9 had renal cell carcinoma and 9 had head and neck cancer. In the dose-escalation cohort, roughly 82% of patients were male, and the mean age was 60 years with a range of roughly 20 to 79. Patients were allowed to have had prior anti-PD-1, anti-PD-L1 or anti-CTLA-4 therapy, and approximately 40% of the dose-escalation patients had been treated with checkpoint inhibitors. Partial responses occurred in three dose-escalation patients, of whom one had hepatocellular carcinoma and two had cutaneous melanoma. Peripheral TCRbeta sequencing aimed to test whether ivuxolimab altered TCR sequence diversity and caused clonal T-cell expansion. The paper reports the monotherapy dose-escalation portion (N of about 56 patients) of the phase I ivuxolimab trial.

About this clone: No cognate antigen has been identified for it. No much larger clonotype is one base removed from it; base qualities were not supplied.

The trial excluded patients who had a history of autoimmune disease or were on systemic immunosuppression. Peripheral blood for TCR sequencing was collected from all dose cohorts at baseline, on cycle 4 day 1, and on cycle 7 day 1. Samples were obtained from an open-label, multicenter, first-in-human phase I dose-escalation trial of ivuxolimab. Adults with locally advanced or metastatic head and neck squamous cell, hepatocellular, melanoma or renal cell carcinoma were enrolled in the trial. Before TCR sequencing, CD4+ T cells and CD8+ T cells were sorted from peripheral blood as separate populations. To sequence the TCRbeta CDR3 region, genomic DNA was isolated from the sorted cells. TCRbeta CDR3 regions were sequenced using the immunoSEQ Assay. TCRdb took over this immuneACCESS table, retaining in-frame rearrangements with V and J assigned. Such tables are incomplete; in checked studies, under half of the missing clones stem from an unresolved V gene, and the remainder is unexplained. This sample comprises about 76,000 clones, 85% of them detected only once. The biggest ten clones account for less than 4% of the sample.

Broader findings and caveats from the paper: After ivuxolimab, more expanded clones were found on average in CD8+ T cells than in CD4+ T cells. Clonal expansion of both CD4+ and CD8+ blood T cells was observed from baseline to week 6 at doses 0.1 to 3.0 mg/kg. The antigen specificity of the peripheral T cells that underwent clonal expansion was not determined. Low levels of normalized T-cell clonal expansion were also seen in some nonresponding patients. In partial responders in the 0.1-3.0 mg/kg groups, normalized peripheral clonal expansion was found to be among the lowest, especially among CD8+ T cells.

This clonotype was sampled from an adult with an advanced solid tumor such as melanoma, head and neck, liver or kidney cancer. The input for sequencing was CD4+ or CD8+ T cells sorted from blood, taken in a trial of the OX40 agonist ivuxolimab.

The sequenced DNA: TGTGCCAGCAGTCCAGTTCTCAGAATGAATAGCACAGATACGCAGTATTTT. The encoded protein is CASSPVLRMNSTDTQYF. The sequence links TRBV25-1 to TRBJ2-3; the D gene is unclear. Trimming takes 5 bases from V and 0 bases from J, and the germline ends sit 18 bases apart. The CDR3, from cysteine to phenylalanine, totals 17 residues. Just CDR3 DNA is preserved here, 51 bases in frame from base 1. CDR1 and CDR2 (MGHDK, SYGVNS) derive from the germline V gene.